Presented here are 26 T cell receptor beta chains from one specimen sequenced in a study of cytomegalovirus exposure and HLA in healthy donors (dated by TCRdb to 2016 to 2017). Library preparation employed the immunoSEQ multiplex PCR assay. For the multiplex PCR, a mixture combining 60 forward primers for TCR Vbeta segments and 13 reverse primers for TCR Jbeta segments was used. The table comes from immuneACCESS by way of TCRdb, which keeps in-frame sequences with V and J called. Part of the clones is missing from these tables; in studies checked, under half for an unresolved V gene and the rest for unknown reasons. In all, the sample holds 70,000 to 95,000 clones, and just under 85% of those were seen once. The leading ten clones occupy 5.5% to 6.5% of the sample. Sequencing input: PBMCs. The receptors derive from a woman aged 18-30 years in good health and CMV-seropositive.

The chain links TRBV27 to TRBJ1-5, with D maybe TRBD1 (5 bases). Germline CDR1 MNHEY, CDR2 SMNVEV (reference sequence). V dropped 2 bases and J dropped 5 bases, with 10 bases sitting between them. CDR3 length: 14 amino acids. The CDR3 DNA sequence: TGTGCCAGCAGTTTAGGAGGGGCGTATCAGCCCCAGCATTTT. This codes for CASSLGGAYQPQHF.

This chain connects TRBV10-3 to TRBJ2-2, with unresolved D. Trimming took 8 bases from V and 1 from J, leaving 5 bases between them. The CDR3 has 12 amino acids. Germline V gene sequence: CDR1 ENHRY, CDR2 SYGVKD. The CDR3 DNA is TGTGCCATCGGGCTGAACACCGGGGAGCTGTTTTTT. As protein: CAIGLNTGELFF.

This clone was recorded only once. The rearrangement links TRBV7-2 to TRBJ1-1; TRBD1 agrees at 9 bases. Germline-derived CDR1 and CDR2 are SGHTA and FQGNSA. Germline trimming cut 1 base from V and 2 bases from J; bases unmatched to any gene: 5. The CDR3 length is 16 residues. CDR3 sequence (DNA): TGTGCCAGCAGCTTAGTGCCGGGACAGGGTAACACTGAAGCTTTCTTT. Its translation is CASSLVPGQGNTEAFF.

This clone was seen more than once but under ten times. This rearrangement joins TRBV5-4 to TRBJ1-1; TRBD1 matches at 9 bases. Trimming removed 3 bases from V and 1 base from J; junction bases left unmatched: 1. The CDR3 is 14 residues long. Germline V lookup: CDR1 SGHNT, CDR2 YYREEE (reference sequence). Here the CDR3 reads CASSWGQGNTEAFF. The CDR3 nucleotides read TGTGCCAGCAGCTGGGGACAGGGGAACACTGAAGCTTTCTTT.

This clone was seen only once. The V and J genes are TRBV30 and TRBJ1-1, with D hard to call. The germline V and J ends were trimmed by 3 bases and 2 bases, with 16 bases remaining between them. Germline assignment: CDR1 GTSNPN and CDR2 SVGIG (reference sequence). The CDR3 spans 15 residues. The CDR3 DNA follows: TGTGCCTGGAGGATGTCAGACACACGAAACACTGAAGCTTTCTTT. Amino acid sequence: CAWRMSDTRNTEAFF.

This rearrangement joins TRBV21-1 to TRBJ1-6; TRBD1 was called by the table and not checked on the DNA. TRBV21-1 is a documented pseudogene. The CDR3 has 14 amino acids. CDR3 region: CASSNQLQGWINHF. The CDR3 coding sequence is TGTGCCAGCAGCAACCAACTACAGGGTTGGATCAACCACTTT.

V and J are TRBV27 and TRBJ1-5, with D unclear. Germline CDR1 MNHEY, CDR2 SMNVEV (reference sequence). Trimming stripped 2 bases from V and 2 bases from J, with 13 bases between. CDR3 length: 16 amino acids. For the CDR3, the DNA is TGTGCCAGCAGTTTAGGGTTTCCTCGGGGCAATCAGCCCCAGCATTTT. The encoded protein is CASSLGFPRGNQPQHF.

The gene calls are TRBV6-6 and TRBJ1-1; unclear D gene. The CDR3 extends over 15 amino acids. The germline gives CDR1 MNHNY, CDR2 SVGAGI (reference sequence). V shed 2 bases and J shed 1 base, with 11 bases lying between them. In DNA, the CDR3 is TGTGCCAGCAGTTACCTTTATAGCGCGAACACTGAAGCTTTCTTT. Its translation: CASSYLYSANTEAFF.

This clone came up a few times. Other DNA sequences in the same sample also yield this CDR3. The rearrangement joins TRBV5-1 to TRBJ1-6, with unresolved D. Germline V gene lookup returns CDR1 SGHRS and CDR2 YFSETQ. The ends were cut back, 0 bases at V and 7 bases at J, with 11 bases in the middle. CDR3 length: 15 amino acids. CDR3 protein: CASSLVAQMNSPLHF. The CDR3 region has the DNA TGCGCCAGCAGCTTGGTTGCACAGATGAATTCACCCCTCCACTTT.

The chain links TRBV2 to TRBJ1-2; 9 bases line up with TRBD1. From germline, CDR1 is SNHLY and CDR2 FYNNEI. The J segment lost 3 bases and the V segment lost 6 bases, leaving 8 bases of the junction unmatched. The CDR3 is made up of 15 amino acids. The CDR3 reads CASSSTGGYDYGYTF. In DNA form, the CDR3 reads TGTGCCAGCAGCTCAACAGGGGGCTATGACTATGGCTACACCTTC.

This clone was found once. The CDR3 DNA sequence: TGTGCCATCAGTGAGTTCGTGGCCGGGAACCAAGAGACCCAGTACTTC. Protein sequence: CAISEFVAGNQETQYF. The J gene is TRBJ2-5, the V gene TRBV10-3, with D maybe TRBD2 (5 bases). CDR1 is ENHRY and CDR2 is SYGVKD in the germline V gene. The germline V and J ends were trimmed by 1 base and 0 bases, with 12 bases remaining between them. The CDR3 runs 16 residues.

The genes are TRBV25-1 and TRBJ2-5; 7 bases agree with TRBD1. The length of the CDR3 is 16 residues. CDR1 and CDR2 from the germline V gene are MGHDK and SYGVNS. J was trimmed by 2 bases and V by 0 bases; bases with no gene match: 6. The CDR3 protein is CASSEYEGADQETQYF. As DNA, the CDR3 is TGTGCCAGCAGTGAATATGAGGGGGCTGATCAAGAGACCCAGTACTTC. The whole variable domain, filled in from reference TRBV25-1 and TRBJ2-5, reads EADIYQTPRYLVIGTGKKITLECSQTMGHDKMYWYQQDPGMELHLIHYSYGVNSTEKGDLSSESTVSRIRTEHFPLTLESARPSHTSQYLCASSEYEGADQETQYFGPGTRLLVL.

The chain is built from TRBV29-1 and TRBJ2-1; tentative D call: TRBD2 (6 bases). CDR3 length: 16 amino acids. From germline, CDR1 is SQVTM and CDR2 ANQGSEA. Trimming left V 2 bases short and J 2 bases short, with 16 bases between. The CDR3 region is CSVERVGRGTYNEQFF. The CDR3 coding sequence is TGCAGCGTTGAAAGGGTAGGACGGGGGACCTACAATGAGCAGTTCTTC.

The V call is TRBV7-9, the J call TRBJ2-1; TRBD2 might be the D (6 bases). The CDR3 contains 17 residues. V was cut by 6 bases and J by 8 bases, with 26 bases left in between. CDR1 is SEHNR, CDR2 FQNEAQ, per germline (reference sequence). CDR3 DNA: TGTGCCAGCAGTACTCACGCCGTGACTAGGGCTCGCTATGAGCAGTTCTTC. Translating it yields CASSTHAVTRARYEQFF.

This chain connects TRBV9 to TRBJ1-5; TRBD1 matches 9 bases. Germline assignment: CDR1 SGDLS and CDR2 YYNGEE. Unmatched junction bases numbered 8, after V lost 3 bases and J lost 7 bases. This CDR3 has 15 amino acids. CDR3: CASSGTGQGAQPQHF. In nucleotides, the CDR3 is TGTGCCAGCAGCGGAACGGGACAGGGTGCCCAGCCCCAGCATTTT.

This CDR3 reads CASSSGTGNEKLFF. The CDR3 nucleotides are TGTGCCAGCAGCTCCGGGACAGGGAATGAAAAACTGTTTTTT. The chain combines TRBV5-4 with TRBJ1-4; 9 positions agree with TRBD1. With 3 bases clipped from V and 5 bases from J, the junction kept 2 bases outside the gene matches. Germline V gives CDR1 SGHNT, CDR2 YYREEE (reference sequence). The CDR3 sequence is 14 residues long.

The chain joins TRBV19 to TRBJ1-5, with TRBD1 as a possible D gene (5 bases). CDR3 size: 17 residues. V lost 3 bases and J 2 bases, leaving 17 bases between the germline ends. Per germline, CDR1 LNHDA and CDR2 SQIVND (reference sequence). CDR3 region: CASSIPGLEMGNQPQHF. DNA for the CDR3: TGTGCCAGTAGTATTCCAGGGCTAGAAATGGGCAATCAGCCCCAGCATTTT.

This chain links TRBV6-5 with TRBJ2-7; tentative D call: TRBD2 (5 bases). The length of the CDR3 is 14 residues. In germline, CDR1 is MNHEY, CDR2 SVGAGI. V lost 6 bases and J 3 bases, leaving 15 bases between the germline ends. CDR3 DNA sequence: TGTGCCAGCAGCCCCGCGGGTGAAGGCTACGAGCAGTACTTC. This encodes CASSPAGEGYEQYF.

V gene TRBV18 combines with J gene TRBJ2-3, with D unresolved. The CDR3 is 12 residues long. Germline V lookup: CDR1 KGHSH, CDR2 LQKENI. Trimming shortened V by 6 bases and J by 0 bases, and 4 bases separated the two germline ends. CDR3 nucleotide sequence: TGTGCCAGCTCTTCTAGCACAGATACGCAGTATTTT. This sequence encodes CASSSSTDTQYF.

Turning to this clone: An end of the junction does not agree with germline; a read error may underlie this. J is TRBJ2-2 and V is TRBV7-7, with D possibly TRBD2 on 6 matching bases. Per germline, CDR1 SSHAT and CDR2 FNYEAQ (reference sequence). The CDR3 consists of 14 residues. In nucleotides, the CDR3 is TGTGCTAGCACCCCCGGGGGAAGGACCGGGGAGCTGTTTTTT. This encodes CASTPGGRTGELFF.

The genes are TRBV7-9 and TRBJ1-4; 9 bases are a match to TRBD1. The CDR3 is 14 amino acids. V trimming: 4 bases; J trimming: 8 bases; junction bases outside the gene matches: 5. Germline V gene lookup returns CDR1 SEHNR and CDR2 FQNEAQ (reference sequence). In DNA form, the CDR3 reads TGTGCCAGCAGCTCGTACGGGACAGGGGAAAAACTGTTTTTT. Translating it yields CASSSYGTGEKLFF.

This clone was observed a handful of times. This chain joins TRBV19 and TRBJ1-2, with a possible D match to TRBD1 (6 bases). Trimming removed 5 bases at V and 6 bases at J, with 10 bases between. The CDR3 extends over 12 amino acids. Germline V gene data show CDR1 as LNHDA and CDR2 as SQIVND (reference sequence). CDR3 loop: CASSLRTDGYTF. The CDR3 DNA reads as TGTGCCAGTAGTCTCCGGACAGATGGCTACACCTTC.

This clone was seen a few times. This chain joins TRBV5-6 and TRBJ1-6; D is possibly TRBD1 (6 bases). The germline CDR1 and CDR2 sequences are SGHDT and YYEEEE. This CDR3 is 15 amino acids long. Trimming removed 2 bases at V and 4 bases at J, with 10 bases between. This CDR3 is CASSFRGSYNSPLHF. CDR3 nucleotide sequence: TGTGCCAGCAGCTTCAGGGGAAGTTATAATTCACCCCTCCACTTT.

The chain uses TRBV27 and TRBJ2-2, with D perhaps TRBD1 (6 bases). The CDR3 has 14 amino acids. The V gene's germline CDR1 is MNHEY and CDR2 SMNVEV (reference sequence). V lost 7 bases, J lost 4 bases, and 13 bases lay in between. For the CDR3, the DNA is TGTGCCAGCAAACAGGGTCGCTTCACCGGGGAGCTGTTTTTT. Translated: CASKQGRFTGELFF.

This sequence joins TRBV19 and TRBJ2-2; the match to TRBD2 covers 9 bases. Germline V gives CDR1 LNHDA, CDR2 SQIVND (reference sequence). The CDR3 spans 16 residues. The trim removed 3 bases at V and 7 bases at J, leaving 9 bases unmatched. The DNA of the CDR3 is TGTGCCAGTAGTATTATTGGCGGGAGGGTTAGCGGGGAGCTGTTTTTT. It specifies CASSIIGGRVSGELFF.

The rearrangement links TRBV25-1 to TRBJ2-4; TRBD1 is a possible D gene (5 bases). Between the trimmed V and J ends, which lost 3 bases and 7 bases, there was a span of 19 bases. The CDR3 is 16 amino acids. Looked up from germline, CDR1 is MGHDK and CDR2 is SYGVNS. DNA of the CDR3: TGTGCCAGCAGTGAGGAGAGGCCTTCAAGGGGTAACATTCAGTACTTC. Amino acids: CASSEERPSRGNIQYF.